Ten or more counts support the clone carrying this T cell receptor beta chain. The data belong to a study of neurological immune-mediated disorders. TCRdb analysed the 5' RACE reads with MiXCR anew, one entry per CDR3 protein. The sample lists more than 95,000 distinct CDR3 sequences; roughly 10% were seen once. J gave up 3 bases and V 2 bases, and 6 bases lay outside the gene matches. This CDR3 is built from 15 residues. Germline CDR1 reads SGHAT; CDR2 reads FQNNGV. As for time point: longitudinal time-point 3. This sequence was found in a female donor with HTLV-1-associated myelopathy (HAM/TSP). The specimen was PBMCs. The chain carries TRBV11-2 and TRBJ2-7; 8 bases match TRBD1. The CDR3 nucleotides read TGTGCCAGCAGCTTAAATCCAGGGGGCTACTACGAGCAGTACTTC. It is translated as CASSLNPGGYYEQYF.